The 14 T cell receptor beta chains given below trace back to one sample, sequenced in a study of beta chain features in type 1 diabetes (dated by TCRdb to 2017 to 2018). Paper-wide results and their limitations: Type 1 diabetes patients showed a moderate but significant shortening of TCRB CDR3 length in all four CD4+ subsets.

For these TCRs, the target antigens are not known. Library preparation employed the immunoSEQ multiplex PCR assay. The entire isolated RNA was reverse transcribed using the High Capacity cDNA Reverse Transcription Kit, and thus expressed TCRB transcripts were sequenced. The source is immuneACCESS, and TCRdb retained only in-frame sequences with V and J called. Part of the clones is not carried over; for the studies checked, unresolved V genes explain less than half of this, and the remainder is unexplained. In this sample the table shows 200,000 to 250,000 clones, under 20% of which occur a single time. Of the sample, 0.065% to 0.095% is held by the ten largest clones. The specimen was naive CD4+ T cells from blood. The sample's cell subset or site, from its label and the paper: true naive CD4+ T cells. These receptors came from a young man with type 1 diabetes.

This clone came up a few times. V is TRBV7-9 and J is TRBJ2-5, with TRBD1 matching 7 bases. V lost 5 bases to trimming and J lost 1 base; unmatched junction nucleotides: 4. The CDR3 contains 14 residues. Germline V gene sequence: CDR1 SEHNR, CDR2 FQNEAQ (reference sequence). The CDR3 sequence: CASSLRQGQETQYF. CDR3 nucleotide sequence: TGTGCCAGCAGCCTCAGACAGGGCCAAGAGACCCAGTACTTC.

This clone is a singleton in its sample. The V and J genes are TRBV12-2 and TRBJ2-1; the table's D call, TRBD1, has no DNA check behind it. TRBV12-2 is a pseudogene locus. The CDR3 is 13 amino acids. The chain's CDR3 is CASRFCSQDEQFF. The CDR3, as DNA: TGTGCAAGTCGCTTTTGCTCACAGGATGAGCAGTTCTTC.

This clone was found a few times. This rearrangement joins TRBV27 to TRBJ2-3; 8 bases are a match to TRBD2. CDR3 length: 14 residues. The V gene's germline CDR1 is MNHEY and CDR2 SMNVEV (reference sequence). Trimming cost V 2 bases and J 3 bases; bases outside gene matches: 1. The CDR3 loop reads CASSLRGRTDTQYF. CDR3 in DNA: TGTGCCAGCAGTTTACGCGGGAGGACAGATACGCAGTATTTT.

Written as DNA, the CDR3 is TGTGCCAGCCGGGGGGAAGAGACCCAGTACTTC. This sequence encodes CASRGEETQYF. The chain has TRBV7-2 and TRBJ2-5; 7 bases align to TRBD2. The V gene end was trimmed by 8 bases and the J gene end by 3 bases; junction bases not matched to a gene: 0. There are 11 residues in the CDR3. The germline V gene encodes CDR1 SGHTA and CDR2 FQGNSA.

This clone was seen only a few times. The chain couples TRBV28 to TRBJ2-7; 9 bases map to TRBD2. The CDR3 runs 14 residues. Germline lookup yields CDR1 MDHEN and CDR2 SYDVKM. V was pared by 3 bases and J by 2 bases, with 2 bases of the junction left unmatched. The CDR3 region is CASSFSGSTYEQYF. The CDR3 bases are TGTGCCAGCAGTTTTAGCGGGAGCACCTACGAGCAGTACTTC. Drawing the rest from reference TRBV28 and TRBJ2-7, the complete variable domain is DVKVTQSSRYLVKRTGEKVFLECVQDMDHENMFWYRQDPGLGLRLIYFSYDVKMKEKGDIPEGYSVSREKKERFSLILESASTNQTSMYLCASSFSGSTYEQYFGPGTRLTVT.

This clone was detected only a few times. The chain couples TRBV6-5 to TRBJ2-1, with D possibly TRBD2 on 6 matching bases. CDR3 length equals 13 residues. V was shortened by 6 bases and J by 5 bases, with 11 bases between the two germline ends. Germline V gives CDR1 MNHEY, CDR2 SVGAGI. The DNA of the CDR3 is TGTGCCAGCAGGCTGACTAGAGACAATGAGCAGTTCTTC. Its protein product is CASRLTRDNEQFF.

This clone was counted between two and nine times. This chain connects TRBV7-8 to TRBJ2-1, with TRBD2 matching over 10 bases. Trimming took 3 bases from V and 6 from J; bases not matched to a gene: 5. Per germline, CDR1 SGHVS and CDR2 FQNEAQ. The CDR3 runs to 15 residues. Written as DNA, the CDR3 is TGTGCCAGCAGCTTCTTAGCGGGAGGCGTCAATGAGCAGTTCTTC. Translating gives CASSFLAGGVNEQFF. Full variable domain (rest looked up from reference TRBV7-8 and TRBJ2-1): GAGVSQSPRYKVAKRGQDVALRCDPISGHVSLFWYQQALGQGPEFLTYFQNEAQLDKSGLPSDRFFAERPEGSVSTLKIQRTQQEDSAVYLCASSFLAGGVNEQFFGPGTRLTVL.

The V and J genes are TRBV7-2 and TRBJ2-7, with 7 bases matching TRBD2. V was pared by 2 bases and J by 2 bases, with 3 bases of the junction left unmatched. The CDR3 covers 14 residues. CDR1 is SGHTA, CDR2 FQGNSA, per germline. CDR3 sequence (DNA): TGTGCCAGCAGCTTATCGGGAGGCACCTACGAGCAGTACTTC. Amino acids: CASSLSGGTYEQYF. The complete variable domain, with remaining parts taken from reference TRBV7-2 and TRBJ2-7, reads GAGVSQSPSNKVTEKGKDVELRCDPISGHTALYWYRQSLGQGLEFLIYFQGNSAPDKSGLPSDRFSAERTGGSVSTLTIQRTQQEDSAVYLCASSLSGGTYEQYFGPGTRLTVT.

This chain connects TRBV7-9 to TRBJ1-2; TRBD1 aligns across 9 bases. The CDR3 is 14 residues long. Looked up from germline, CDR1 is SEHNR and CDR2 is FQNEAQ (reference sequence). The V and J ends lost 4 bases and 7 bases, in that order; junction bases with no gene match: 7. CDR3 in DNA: TGTGCCAGCAGCTACAGGGGGCGCTCGGGTGGCTACACCTTC. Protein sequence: CASSYRGRSGGYTF.

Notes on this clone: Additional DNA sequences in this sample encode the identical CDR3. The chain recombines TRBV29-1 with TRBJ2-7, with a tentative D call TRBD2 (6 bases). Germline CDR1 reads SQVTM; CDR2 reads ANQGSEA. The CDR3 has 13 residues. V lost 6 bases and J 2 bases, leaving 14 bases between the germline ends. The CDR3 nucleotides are TGCAGCGTGCGGGGCAGGGCCACCTACGAGCAGTACTTC. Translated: CSVRGRATYEQYF.

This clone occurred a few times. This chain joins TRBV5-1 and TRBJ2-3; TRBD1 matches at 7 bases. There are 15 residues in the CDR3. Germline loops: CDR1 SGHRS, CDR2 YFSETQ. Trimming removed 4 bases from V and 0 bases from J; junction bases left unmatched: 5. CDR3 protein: CASSPGTASTDTQYF. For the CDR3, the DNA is TGCGCCAGCAGCCCCGGGACAGCTAGCACAGATACGCAGTATTTT.

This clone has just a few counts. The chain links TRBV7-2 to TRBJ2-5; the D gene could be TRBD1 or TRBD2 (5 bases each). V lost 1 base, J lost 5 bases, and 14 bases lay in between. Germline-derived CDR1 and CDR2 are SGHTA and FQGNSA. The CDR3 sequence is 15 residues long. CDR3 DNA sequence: TGTGCCAGCAGCTTAGTGGGGACCAACAGCGAGACCCAGTACTTC. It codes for CASSLVGTNSETQYF.

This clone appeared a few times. CDR3 sequence reads: CASSPRGGDTQYF. The CDR3 DNA is TGTGCCAGCAGCCCTAGAGGCGGTGATACGCAGTATTTT. V is TRBV7-2 and J is TRBJ2-3; no reliable D call. V was pared by 5 bases and J by 6 bases, with 12 bases between. This CDR3 spans 13 amino acids. The germline gives CDR1 SGHTA, CDR2 FQGNSA.

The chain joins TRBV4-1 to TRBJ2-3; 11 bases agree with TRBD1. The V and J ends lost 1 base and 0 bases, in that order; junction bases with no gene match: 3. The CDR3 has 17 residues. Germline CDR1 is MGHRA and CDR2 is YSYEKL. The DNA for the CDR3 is TGCGCCAGCAGCCAAGCCGGGACAGGGGGGAGCACAGATACGCAGTATTTT. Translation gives CASSQAGTGGSTDTQYF.